The 24 T cell receptor beta chains presented below share a single source sample, sequenced in a study of blood T cell repertoires in COVID-19. The repertoire was sequenced with immunoSEQ multiplex PCR; TCRdb's copy has only in-frame clones and lacks some. The sample has about 170,000 clones, 85% to 90% seen once. Sample: peripheral blood. These receptors were taken from a man aged 60 to 75 with COVID-19, enrolled during active disease.

This clone appeared a single time. The chain has TRBV7-9 and TRBJ1-5; D is uncertain. The V gene lost 5 bases and the J gene lost 0 bases, with 11 bases spanning the gap. Per germline, CDR1 SEHNR and CDR2 FQNEAQ (reference sequence). This CDR3 has 15 amino acids. This CDR3 reads CASSVEGISNQPQHF. The CDR3 DNA follows: TGTGCCAGCAGCGTCGAGGGCATTAGCAATCAGCCCCAGCATTTT.

Only one count was recorded for this clone. The chain joins TRBV7-9 to TRBJ2-1, with 10 bases matching TRBD1. This CDR3 region has 14 residues. CDR1 and CDR2 (germline): SEHNR, FQNEAQ (reference sequence). The junction had 3 bases not matched to a gene; V was cut back by 3 bases and J by 7 bases. The CDR3 reads CASSFGQGGNEQFF. CDR3 nucleotide sequence: TGTGCCAGCAGCTTTGGACAGGGGGGAAATGAGCAGTTCTTC. The whole variable domain, remainder taken from reference TRBV7-9 and TRBJ2-1, is DTGVSQNPRHKITKRGQNVTFRCDPISEHNRLYWYRQTLGQGPEFLTYFQNEAQLEKSRLLSDRFSAERPKGSFSTLEIQRTEQGDSAMYLCASSFGQGGNEQFFGPGTRLTVL.

CDR3 bases: TGTGCCATCAGGGGGACAGCCCTACCCCTCCACTTT. As protein: CAIRGTALPLHF. The J gene is TRBJ1-6, the V gene TRBV10-3; the match to TRBD1 covers 7 bases. The germline gives CDR1 ENHRY, CDR2 SYGVKD. V shed 6 bases and J 12 bases; nucleotides not matched to a gene: 5. The CDR3 is made up of 12 amino acids.

V gene TRBV28 combines with J gene TRBJ2-2, with TRBD1 identical over 8 bases. The V segment lost 6 bases and the J segment 6 bases; nucleotides outside the gene matches: 9. The CDR3 length is 15 residues. Germline CDR1 reads MDHEN; CDR2 reads SYDVKM. The CDR3 loop reads CASSPHGQGAGELFF. CDR3 sequence (DNA): TGTGCCAGCAGCCCCCATGGACAGGGCGCCGGGGAGCTGTTTTTT.

The chain employs TRBV7-2 and TRBJ1-1; 7 bases match TRBD1. The CDR3 has 15 residues. Trimming removed 2 bases from V and 1 base from J; junction bases left unmatched: 4. Germline loops: CDR1 SGHTA, CDR2 FQGNSA. Written as DNA, the CDR3 is TGTGCCAGCAGCTTAACCTGGACAGGGAACACTGAAGCTTTCTTT. This codes for CASSLTWTGNTEAFF.

The chain has TRBV14 and TRBJ2-1; D may be TRBD2 (7 bases). CDR1 and CDR2 from the germline V gene are SGHDN and FVKESK. The CDR3 is 13 amino acids. V lost 4 bases to trimming and J lost 9 bases, with 13 bases between them. The CDR3 loop reads CASSLQGRGEQFF. CDR3 DNA: TGTGCCAGCAGCCTCCAGGGGAGGGGTGAGCAGTTCTTC.

This clone was recorded only once. The chain combines TRBV7-2 with TRBJ2-2; 9 bases fit TRBD1. Germline V gene lookup returns CDR1 SGHTA and CDR2 FQGNSA. The J segment lost 5 bases and the V segment lost 8 bases, leaving 6 bases of the junction unmatched. This CDR3 is 14 amino acids long. As DNA, the CDR3 is TGTGCCAGCCGCAGGACAGGGGTTACCGGGGAGCTGTTTTTT. This codes for CASRRTGVTGELFF.

The genes are TRBV5-4 and TRBJ1-3; weak D call: TRBD1 (6 bases). CDR1 is SGHNT and CDR2 is YYREEE in the germline V gene (reference sequence). The CDR3 length is 16 residues. Between the trimmed V and J ends, which lost 0 bases and 0 bases, there was a span of 10 bases. The CDR3 sequence is CASSLAGTLSGNTIYF. The CDR3 DNA sequence: TGTGCCAGCAGCTTGGCCGGGACACTCTCTGGAAACACCATATATTTT.

This sequence joins TRBV6-5 and TRBJ2-1; TRBD2 might be the D (7 bases). The germline gives CDR1 MNHEY, CDR2 SVGAGI. This CDR3 is 15 amino acids long. V was cut by 5 bases and J by 9 bases, with 20 bases left in between. The CDR3 DNA reads TGTGCCAGCAGTAGGGGGGGAGGGTCTGCCGGTGAGCAGTTCTTC. It encodes CASSRGGGSAGEQFF.

J is TRBJ1-1 and V is TRBV30, with D perhaps TRBD1 (6 bases). The V end was cut by 6 bases, the J end by 0 bases, with 14 bases between. The length of the CDR3 is 14 residues. The germline V gene encodes CDR1 GTSNPN and CDR2 SVGIG (reference sequence). This CDR3 reads CACETGRMNTEAFF. Written as DNA, the CDR3 is TGTGCCTGTGAGACAGGACGCATGAACACTGAAGCTTTCTTT.

The V and J genes are TRBV6-4 and TRBJ1-1, with 9 bases lining up with TRBD1. J lost 0 bases, V lost 3 bases, and 8 bases had no gene match. Germline V gene sequence: CDR1 MRHNA, CDR2 SNTAGT. The length of the CDR3 is 17 residues. The DNA of the CDR3 is TGTGCCAGCAGTGAAACCGGGACAGGGCACGTGAACACTGAAGCTTTCTTT. Translating gives CASSETGTGHVNTEAFF.

The V call is TRBV7-2, the J call TRBJ1-1, with D unresolved. Germline V gene lookup returns CDR1 SGHTA and CDR2 FQGNSA. The V end lost 5 bases, the J end lost 2 bases, and 12 bases lay between the germline ends. The CDR3 runs 14 residues. CDR3 sequence (DNA): TGTGCCAGCAGCCCGCGACTGATAAACACTGAAGCTTTCTTT. It codes for CASSPRLINTEAFF. Variable domain in full (rest from reference TRBV7-2 and TRBJ1-1): GAGVSQSPSNKVTEKGKDVELRCDPISGHTALYWYRQSLGQGLEFLIYFQGNSAPDKSGLPSDRFSAERTGGSVSTLTIQRTQQEDSAVYLCASSPRLINTEAFFGQGTRLTVV.

The gene calls are TRBV18 and TRBJ2-1, with 8 bases identical to TRBD1. Germline CDR1 and CDR2: KGHSH and LQKENI. This CDR3 has 15 amino acids. The trim removed 5 bases at V and 4 bases at J, leaving 7 bases unmatched. This CDR3 reads CASSSTGGLYNEQFF. CDR3 coding DNA: TGTGCCAGCTCATCTACAGGGGGTCTTTACAATGAGCAGTTCTTC.

This sequence joins TRBV19 and TRBJ2-7; no clear D. The CDR3 sequence is 13 residues long. The V and J ends lost 10 bases and 2 bases respectively, with 15 bases between them. Germline-derived CDR1 and CDR2 are LNHDA and SQIVND (reference sequence). The CDR3 spells CATAITYPYEQYF. In DNA form, the CDR3 reads TGTGCCACCGCGATTACTTATCCCTACGAGCAGTACTTC.

The chain carries TRBV5-1 and TRBJ2-7; 8 bases map to TRBD1. CDR1 is SGHRS and CDR2 is YFSETQ in the germline V gene. The ends lost 4 bases at V and 3 bases at J; junction bases unmatched: 15. The CDR3 covers 17 residues. This CDR3 is CASSRGMMDRVRYEQYF. The CDR3 region has the DNA TGCGCCAGCAGCCGCGGGATGATGGACAGGGTACGCTACGAGCAGTACTTC.

In this sample, this clone turned up many times. The chain is built from TRBV6-2 or TRBV6-3 and TRBJ1-1; D may be TRBD1 (6 bases). Per germline, CDR1 MNHEY and CDR2 SVGEGT. The CDR3 sequence is 16 residues long. V lost 0 bases to trimming and J lost 0 bases, with 11 bases between them. CDR3 sequence: CASSYSGGRMNTEAFF. Written as DNA, the CDR3 is TGTGCCAGCAGTTACTCGGGGGGGCGGATGAACACTGAAGCTTTCTTT.

The V and J genes are TRBV19 and TRBJ2-6; tentative D call: TRBD1 (6 bases). Looked up from germline, CDR1 is LNHDA and CDR2 is SQIVND (reference sequence). V lost 10 bases and J 0 bases, leaving 16 bases between the germline ends. CDR3 length: 16 residues. The CDR3 here is CATLKQGSSGANVLTF. In DNA form, the CDR3 reads TGTGCCACTCTAAAACAGGGAAGCTCTGGGGCCAACGTCCTGACTTTC.

This clone was picked up a small number of times. The genes are TRBV5-6 and TRBJ1-6; no reliable D call. CDR1 is SGHDT and CDR2 is YYEEEE in the germline V gene. The CDR3 spans 16 residues. The V and J ends lost 4 bases and 6 bases respectively, with 17 bases between them. As DNA, the CDR3 is TGTGCCAGCAGCCATTCGGCGGCCCTCTTTAATTCACCCCTCCACTTT. This translates into CASSHSAALFNSPLHF.

This rearrangement joins TRBV19 to TRBJ1-5, with TRBD1 matching over 7 bases. This CDR3 has 15 residues. In germline, CDR1 is LNHDA, CDR2 SQIVND (reference sequence). Losses at the gene ends were 5 bases for V and 2 bases for J; bases not matched to a gene: 6. CDR3 sequence reads: CASSSQGTGNQPQHF. The DNA for the CDR3 is TGTGCCAGTAGTTCACAGGGGACCGGCAATCAGCCCCAGCATTTT.

The chain employs TRBV4-3 and TRBJ2-1, with TRBD2 matching 8 bases. This CDR3 has 17 residues. Germline loops: CDR1 LGHNA, CDR2 YSLEER. V shed 4 bases and J 6 bases; nucleotides not matched to a gene: 14. CDR3 loop: CASSPKGGAGVFNEQFF. As DNA, the CDR3 is TGCGCCAGCAGCCCAAAAGGGGGAGCGGGAGTCTTCAATGAGCAGTTCTTC.

This clone was seen only a few times. The chain carries TRBV3-1 (or the pseudogene TRBV3-2) and TRBJ1-5; possible D gene TRBD1, 6 bases. Trimming removed 5 bases at V and 11 bases at J, with 16 bases between. There are 13 residues in the CDR3. CDR1 and CDR2 (germline): LGHDT, YNNKEL (reference sequence). The CDR3 here is CASSSLPQGSQHF. The CDR3 region has the DNA TGTGCCAGCAGCTCCTTGCCACAGGGTTCCCAGCATTTT.

This chain joins TRBV2 and TRBJ2-5; the match to TRBD2 covers 12 bases. The length of the CDR3 is 15 residues. From germline, CDR1 is SNHLY and CDR2 FYNNEI. The junction had 7 bases not matched to a gene; V was cut back by 6 bases and J by 5 bases. Here the CDR3 reads CASSRRLAGVETQYF. CDR3 sequence (DNA): TGTGCCAGCAGCCGCCGACTAGCGGGGGTGGAGACCCAGTACTTC.

The V and J genes are TRBV7-9 and TRBJ1-1; no clear D. Germline V lookup: CDR1 SEHNR, CDR2 FQNEAQ (reference sequence). The CDR3 runs to 12 residues. V was cut by 2 bases and J by 14 bases, with 15 bases left in between. The CDR3 loop reads CASSLQDSHVFF. CDR3 coding DNA: TGTGCCAGCAGCTTACAGGATTCCCACGTGTTCTTT.

The chain combines TRBV6-6 with TRBJ1-4; 10 bases are shared with TRBD1. The length of the CDR3 is 15 residues. CDR1 is MNHNY, CDR2 SVGAGI, per germline (reference sequence). The trim removed 5 bases at V and 7 bases at J, leaving 7 bases unmatched. The CDR3 protein is CASSARTGGGEKLFF. Written as DNA, the CDR3 is TGTGCCAGCAGTGCAAGGACAGGGGGAGGTGAAAAACTGTTTTTT.